The rows below give T cell receptor beta chains drawn from one sample of a study of T-cell memory formation after mild COVID-19. TCRdb re-analysed the 5' RACE reads in MiXCR, keeping a single row per CDR3 protein. The table shows about 290,000 distinct CDR3 sequences, with roughly 15% occurring only once. The material sequenced was PBMCs or a T cell subset sorted from them (not recorded which). Receptors were obtained from a man aged 18 to 30 who had mild COVID-19 (a few samples of this study predate the infection). Cell type and time point are not known. The CDR3 runs from the conserved cysteine through the conserved F or W. The order of the fields is V gene, CDR3 length, CDR3 protein.

v_gene: TRBV5-4
len: 13
CDR3aa: CATKALSSYEQYF

v_gene: TRBV20-1
len: 13
CDR3aa: CSARDLGVYTQYF

v_gene: TRBV20-1
len: 14
CDR3aa: CSARDRRQRWVQYF

v_gene: TRBV12-3/TRBV12-4
len: 14
CDR3aa: CASSLLRSSYEQYF

v_gene: TRBV18
len: 14
CDR3aa: CASSDYRGSYEQYF

v_gene: TRBV6-5
len: 13
CDR3aa: CASRQGQNYEQYF

v_gene: TRBV10-3
len: 13
CDR3aa: CAIGDSILETQYF

v_gene: TRBV10-2
len: 13
CDR3aa: CASSVTSLETQYF

v_gene: TRBV10-1
len: 13
CDR3aa: CASGRGDEDEQYF

v_gene: TRBV4-3
len: 14
CDR3aa: CASSQDSGLPRPYF

v_gene: TRBV10-3
len: 12
CDR3aa: CAIGTGNSPLHF

v_gene: TRBV6-6
len: 12
CDR3aa: CASSSLSYGYTF

v_gene: TRBV6-2/TRBV6-3
len: 14
CDR3aa: CASTSRPSSYEQYF

v_gene: TRBV18
len: 16
CDR3aa: CASSPQPPVYGNTIYF

v_gene: TRBV20-1
len: 12
CDR3aa: CSASQGGAEAFF

v_gene: TRBV4-1
len: 13
CDR3aa: CASSQTRAGELFF

v_gene: TRBV11-2
len: 14
CDR3aa: CASSVSPSVGADHF

v_gene: TRBV6-5
len: 14
CDR3aa: CASSSGDARETQYF

v_gene: TRBV4-3
len: 17
CDR3aa: CASSQDFPGRNYNEQFF

v_gene: TRBV7-2
len: 14
CDR3aa: CASSWVTVDSPLHF

v_gene: TRBV7-2
len: 14
CDR3aa: CATQARGSSYEQYF

v_gene: TRBV5-1
len: 12
CDR3aa: CASLGQDTEAFF

v_gene: TRBV7-9
len: 16
CDR3aa: CASSLLAGGSYNEQFF

v_gene: TRBV7-2
len: 13
CDR3aa: CASGIAGGNEQFF

v_gene: TRBV7-2
len: 14
CDR3aa: CASSLRQPTDTQYF

v_gene: TRBV5-6
len: 12
CDR3aa: CASSNTGGAQFF

v_gene: TRBV5-1
len: 13
CDR3aa: CASTSPGGTEAFF

v_gene: TRBV20-1
len: 13
CDR3aa: CSARIGGIETQYF

v_gene: TRBV20-1
len: 10
CDR3aa: CSATSATQYF

v_gene: TRBV6-6
len: 18
CDR3aa: CASSYSSPGSRSGNTIYF

v_gene: TRBV6-5
len: 15
CDR3aa: CASSWTGRSSTEAFF

v_gene: TRBV20-1
len: 16
CDR3aa: CSARDVILPRRDEQYF

v_gene: TRBV7-8
len: 13
CDR3aa: CASSLAWGDGYTF

v_gene: TRBV5-5
len: 11
CDR3aa: CASSHDLEQYF

v_gene: TRBV3-1
len: 14
CDR3aa: CASRHQGRLGGYTF

v_gene: TRBV20-1
len: 12
CDR3aa: CSAREWDQPQHF

v_gene: TRBV12-3/TRBV12-4
len: 17
CDR3aa: CASSPSRDEGGNEKLFF

v_gene: TRBV7-9
len: 14
CDR3aa: CASSPRDIQETQYF

v_gene: TRBV10-3
len: 14
CDR3aa: CAISDTGNGQPQHF

v_gene: TRBV7-8
len: 15
CDR3aa: CASSRTDRGGETQYF

v_gene: TRBV29-1
len: 17
CDR3aa: CSVEAFRDSIMNTEAFF

v_gene: TRBV12-3/TRBV12-4
len: 14
CDR3aa: CASSLVGPETEAFF

v_gene: TRBV4-3
len: 16
CDR3aa: CASSQDLLYSNQPQHF

v_gene: TRBV28
len: 14
CDR3aa: CASSWGTGRNIQYF

v_gene: TRBV4-3
len: 16
CDR3aa: CASSQGFPGQGDEAFF

v_gene: TRBV10-3
len: 14
CDR3aa: CAISRTGSDQPQHF